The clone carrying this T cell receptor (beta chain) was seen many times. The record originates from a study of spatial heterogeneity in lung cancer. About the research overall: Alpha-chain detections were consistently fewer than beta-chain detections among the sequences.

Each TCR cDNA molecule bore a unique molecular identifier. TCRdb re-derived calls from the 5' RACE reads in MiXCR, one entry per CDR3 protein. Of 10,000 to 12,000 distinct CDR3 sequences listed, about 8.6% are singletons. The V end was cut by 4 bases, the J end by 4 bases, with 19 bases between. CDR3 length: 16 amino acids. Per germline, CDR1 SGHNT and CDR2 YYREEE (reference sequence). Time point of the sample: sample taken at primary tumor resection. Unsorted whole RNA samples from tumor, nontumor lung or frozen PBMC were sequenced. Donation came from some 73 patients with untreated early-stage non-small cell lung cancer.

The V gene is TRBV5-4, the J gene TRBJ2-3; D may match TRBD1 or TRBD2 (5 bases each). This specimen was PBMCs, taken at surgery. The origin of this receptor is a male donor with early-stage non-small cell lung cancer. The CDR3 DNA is TGTGCCAGCAGCACCCCCTGGGCAGGGAGAGCAGATACGCAGTATTTT. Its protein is CASSTPWAGRADTQYF.